A selection of T cell receptor beta chains follows, all from one sample in a study of shared clonotypes between healthy human individuals. Method: immunoSEQ multiplex PCR; TCRdb's copy keeps in-frame clones and lacks some. The sample contains around 1.1 million clones, roughly 77% of which appear only once. Sequencing used memory CD4+ T cells from PBMCs. The source of these receptors is a man aged 18 to 30 in good health. Some clones in this sample may be carry-over from other donors' samples. CDR3s include the opening cysteine and the closing phenylalanine or tryptophan. Each record gives: J gene, V gene, D gene, CDR3 DNA, CDR3 protein. A D gene is named only where the DNA matches it firmly.

TRBJ2-1 | TRBV6-5 | TRBD2 | TGTGCCAGCAGATCCCGGGACTACGAGTTCTTC | CASRSRDYEFF
TRBJ2-6 | TRBV6-5 | - | TGTGCCAGCATGTTGTACGGGGCCAACGTCCTGACTTTC | CASMLYGANVLTF
TRBJ1-5 | TRBV10-3 | TRBD1 | TGTGCCATCAGTGAGTCAGGGGGCGGTCAGCCCCAGCATTTT | CAISESGGGQPQHF
TRBJ1-3 | TRBV7-2 | - | TGTGCCAGCAGCTGGGGGGTCGGAAACACCATATATTTT | CASSWGVGNTIYF
TRBJ2-7 | TRBV2 | TRBD2 | TGTGCCAGCAGTGCGGCAGCGGGGGCCTACGAGCAGTACTTC | CASSAAAGAYEQYF
TRBJ2-5 | TRBV4-1 | TRBD2 | TGCGCCAGCAGCCAAGAAATTCCCGGGACTAGCGGGAGGGCCAACCAAGAGACCCAGTACTTC | CASSQEIPGTSGRANQETQYF
TRBJ2-1 | TRBV28 | - | TGTGCCAGCACCTCCGAGGTGACGTCGGCCTACAATGAGCAGTTCTTC | CASTSEVTSAYNEQFF
TRBJ2-4 | TRBV28 | - | TGTGCCAGCAAAGTGCCACTAGGCCCGTCGTACTTC | CASKVPLGPSYF
TRBJ1-2 | TRBV4-2 | TRBD1 | TGTGCCAGCAGCCAAGTTGGGGACAGCTATGGCTACACCTTC | CASSQVGDSYGYTF
TRBJ2-2 | TRBV13 | - | TGTGCCAGCAGCCTAAACAGGGAGCTGTTTTTT | CASSLNRELFF
TRBJ2-3 | TRBV4-2 | TRBD2 | TGTGCCAGCAGCCAAGATCTAGCGGGAGGGTCAGATACGCAGTATTTT | CASSQDLAGGSDTQYF
TRBJ2-1 | TRBV19 | TRBD2 | TGTGCCAGTAGGTCGGGACTAGCGGCCTCGGTGGTCTTC | CASRSGLAASVVF
TRBJ2-3 | TRBV10-3 | TRBD2 | TGTGCCATCAGTGATCCGGGACTAGCGGGCACAGATACGCAGTATTTT | CAISDPGLAGTDTQYF